The 20 T cell receptor beta chains reported below all come from one sample, sequenced in a study of T cell changes during pregnancy in multiple sclerosis (dated by TCRdb to about 2019). Preparation of the library involved the immunoSEQ multiplex PCR assay. TCRdb holds this immuneACCESS table with in-frame rearrangements only. Some clones are missing; in checked studies, unresolved V genes explain under half, and the rest has no known cause. This sample comprises 60,000 to 70,000 clones, 91% of them detected only once. The top ten hold 1% to 1.5% of the sample. The input for sequencing was peripheral blood, taken after pregnancy. These receptors all come from a female donor in good health, enrolled as a control in a pregnancy study.

This clone was seen once. V gene TRBV13 combines with J gene TRBJ2-1; 14 nucleotides align to TRBD2. J was trimmed by 4 bases and V by 4 bases; bases with no gene match: 3. CDR1 is PRHDT, CDR2 FYEKMQ, per germline (reference sequence). The CDR3 length is 16 residues. CDR3 sequence: CASSSRTSGGYNEQFF. The CDR3 DNA reads as TGTGCCAGCAGCTCGCGGACTAGCGGGGGGTACAATGAGCAGTTCTTC.

The V and J genes are TRBV29-1 and TRBJ2-7; 9 nucleotides align to TRBD1. The germline CDR1 and CDR2 sequences are SQVTM and ANQGSEA. CDR3 length: 13 residues. Trimming took 3 bases from V and 11 from J; bases not matched to a gene: 11. CDR3 in DNA: TGCAGCGTTGAGTTTGGGACAGGGAAGGGGGAGTACTTC. This sequence encodes CSVEFGTGKGEYF.

V gene TRBV21-1 combines with J gene TRBJ2-7; TRBD2, the table's D call, was not compared with the DNA. TRBV21-1 counts as a pseudogene. The CDR3 has 16 residues. For the CDR3, the DNA is TGTGCCAGCAGCAATGGGGCGGGGGGGCCTTATTGCGAGCAGTACTTC. Translating gives CASSNGAGGPYCEQYF.

The V call is TRBV19, the J call TRBJ1-1, with 7 bases matching TRBD1. The CDR3 has 17 amino acids. From germline, CDR1 is LNHDA and CDR2 SQIVND (reference sequence). With 0 bases clipped from V and 1 base from J, the junction kept 8 bases outside the gene matches. CDR3: CASSIDTYGTANTEAFF. The CDR3 nucleotides read TGTGCCAGTAGTATAGATACGTATGGGACAGCGAACACTGAAGCTTTCTTT.

Turning to this clone: The DNA is left out, because the CDR3 cannot be placed on it with certainty; the CDR3 is given as TCRdb lists it. This chain connects TRBV27 to TRBJ1-2. The CDR3 has 15 residues if both end residues are counted. Germline V lookup: CDR1 MNHEY, CDR2 SMNVEV (reference sequence). This CDR3 reads CASSSSGGDNDGYTF.

The gene calls are TRBV9 and TRBJ1-3; D is ambiguous. Trimming pared 5 bases from V and 3 bases from J, leaving 15 bases between. Per germline, CDR1 SGDLS and CDR2 YYNGEE. The CDR3 has 15 residues. CDR3 coding DNA: TGTGCCAGCAGTACCACTGCAGGACTTGGAAACACCATATATTTT. It translates to CASSTTAGLGNTIYF.

The rearrangement links TRBV19 to TRBJ1-2; 7 bases match TRBD1. The V gene end was trimmed by 5 bases and the J gene end by 6 bases; junction bases not matched to a gene: 9. The CDR3 has 14 residues. Germline lookup yields CDR1 LNHDA and CDR2 SQIVND (reference sequence). The CDR3 sequence is CASSVETGLHGYTF. The CDR3 DNA follows: TGTGCCAGTAGTGTGGAGACAGGGCTCCATGGCTACACCTTC.

This chain connects TRBV13 to TRBJ1-6; D gene uncertain. V lost 1 base to trimming and J lost 7 bases, with 14 bases between them. CDR1 and CDR2 (germline): PRHDT, FYEKMQ (reference sequence). The CDR3 length is 16 residues. This CDR3 is CASSLVEAGGNSPLHF. The CDR3 nucleotides are TGTGCCAGCAGCTTAGTTGAGGCGGGCGGCAATTCACCCCTCCACTTT.

The chain links TRBV6-5 to TRBJ2-7; TRBD1 matches 7 bases. Germline CDR1 reads MNHEY; CDR2 reads SVGAGI. The CDR3 extends over 12 amino acids. V was pared by 9 bases and J by 3 bases, with 5 bases of the junction left unmatched. CDR3 sequence reads: CARGDRDYEQYF. DNA of the CDR3: TGTGCCAGGGGCGACAGGGACTACGAGCAGTACTTC.

This chain connects TRBV29-1 to TRBJ1-1; possible D gene TRBD1, 6 bases. The germline V gene encodes CDR1 SQVTM and CDR2 ANQGSEA. The CDR3 has 15 amino acids. With 3 bases removed from V and 4 bases from J, the gap between germline ends came to 18 bases. The CDR3 region has the DNA TGCAGCGTTGAGCCCTCAGGGGCGGTGAGCACTGAAGCTTTCTTT. Protein product: CSVEPSGAVSTEAFF.

The chain links TRBV11-2 to TRBJ2-7, with D hard to call. The germline gives CDR1 SGHAT, CDR2 FQNNGV. CDR3 length: 12 amino acids. With 1 base removed from V and 5 bases from J, the gap between germline ends came to 6 bases. CDR3 in amino acids: CASSLGPNEQYF. The CDR3 DNA reads TGTGCCAGCAGCTTAGGGCCGAACGAGCAGTACTTC.

The count of this clone is one. This chain connects TRBV11-2 to TRBJ2-2; 12 bases map to TRBD2. The J segment lost 4 bases and the V segment lost 3 bases, leaving 9 bases of the junction unmatched. This CDR3 is 18 amino acids long. Looked up from germline, CDR1 is SGHAT and CDR2 is FQNNGV. DNA of the CDR3: TGTGCCAGCAGCTTGGAATCTTTACTAGCGGGGGGCACCGGGGAGCTGTTTTTT. Protein product: CASSLESLLAGGTGELFF.

This chain joins TRBV7-3 and TRBJ2-1; possibly TRBD2 for D (6 bases). The germline V gene has CDR1 SGHTA and CDR2 FQGTGA. V was pared by 5 bases and J by 6 bases, with 14 bases between. The CDR3 runs to 14 residues. The CDR3 sequence is CASSTGLVPNEQFF. Here the CDR3 DNA reads TGTGCCAGCAGCACGGGACTCGTCCCCAATGAGCAGTTCTTC.

The chain is built from TRBV27 and TRBJ1-2; possibly TRBD1 for D (6 bases). The CDR3 is 13 amino acids. Germline V gives CDR1 MNHEY, CDR2 SMNVEV (reference sequence). The V end lost 5 bases, the J end lost 3 bases, and 10 bases lay between the germline ends. CDR3 coding DNA: TGTGCCAGCAGTCAGGGGTCCGACTATGGCTACACCTTC. Its translation is CASSQGSDYGYTF.

This chain uses TRBV2 with TRBJ1-2; 7 nucleotides agree with TRBD1. This CDR3 spans 13 amino acids. The trim removed 9 bases at V and 8 bases at J, leaving 12 bases unmatched. Germline CDR1 and CDR2: SNHLY and FYNNEI. CDR3 sequence: CARVDQGVRGYTF. As DNA, the CDR3 is TGTGCCAGAGTCGATCAGGGGGTCAGGGGCTACACCTTC.

The rearrangement joins TRBV5-1 to TRBJ2-2; 8 positions match TRBD1. Germline-derived CDR1 and CDR2 are SGHRS and YFSETQ. The V segment lost 4 bases and the J segment 3 bases; nucleotides outside the gene matches: 5. This CDR3 has 15 amino acids. The CDR3 DNA follows: TGCGCCAGCAGCATCCTACAGGGGGACACCGGGGAGCTGTTTTTT. Translated, it gives CASSILQGDTGELFF.

V usage is TRBV15 and J usage is TRBJ2-5; the D gene is possibly TRBD1 (6 bases). With 2 bases removed from V and 2 bases from J, the gap between germline ends came to 15 bases. This CDR3 region has 16 residues. From germline, CDR1 is LNHNV and CDR2 YYDKDF (reference sequence). Here the CDR3 reads CATSRRGRGRQETQYF. The CDR3 region has the DNA TGTGCCACCAGCAGACGGGGCAGGGGAAGGCAAGAGACCCAGTACTTC. Combining the CDR3 with reference TRBV15 and TRBJ2-5 gives the whole variable domain DAMVIQNPRYQVTQFGKPVTLSCSQTLNHNVMYWYQQKSSQAPKLLFHYYDKDFNNEADTPDNFQSRRPNTSFCFLDIRSPGLGDTAMYLCATSRRGRGRQETQYFGPGTRLLVL.

This chain connects TRBV4-1 to TRBJ1-2; TRBD1 matches at 12 bases. This CDR3 contains 14 residues. The trim removed 4 bases at V and 6 bases at J, leaving 3 bases unmatched. CDR1 is MGHRA and CDR2 is YSYEKL in the germline V gene. Here the CDR3 DNA reads TGCGCCAGCAGCCCGGGACAGGGGGCCGATGGCTACACCTTC. Its translation: CASSPGQGADGYTF.

The chain recombines TRBV4-3 with TRBJ1-1; D unresolved. The V and J ends lost 0 bases and 1 base respectively, with 9 bases between them. The CDR3 runs 15 residues. The germline CDR1 and CDR2 sequences are LGHNA and YSLEER. As DNA, the CDR3 is TGCGCCAGCAGCCAAGATGAGTTTGGGAACACTGAAGCTTTCTTT. As protein: CASSQDEFGNTEAFF.

This chain joins TRBV9 and TRBJ1-3; 7 nucleotides line up with TRBD1. This CDR3 comprises 17 residues. V lost 3 bases and J lost 0; bases outside the gene matches: 9. CDR1 SGDLS and CDR2 YYNGEE come from the germline V gene. The DNA for the CDR3 is TGTGCCAGCAGCGCGCCGGGACAGTCTTTCTCTGGAAACACCATATATTTT. It codes for CASSAPGQSFSGNTIYF.